A single T cell receptor (beta chain) is shown here with its context. Its antigen is currently unknown. All gene names here are mouse names. Coverage ceases 1 residue before the CDR3 finishes, and the germline J gene fills in the end. Time point indicated: mouse harvest day 14 after allogeneic transplant. Each mouse received 10^7 T-cell-depleted marrow cells plus 10^6 splenic CD5+ T cells by tail vein. The source of the sample is a study of tissue T cells after allogeneic stem cell transplantation. Produced via immunoSEQ multiplex PCR; TCRdb's table is partial and in-frame only. The sample has roughly 8,200 clones; around 40% are singletons. CDR1 KGHTA and CDR2 FQNQQP come from the germline V gene. This CDR3 contains 11 residues. Study-wide points: Limitations included a small, clinically heterogeneous cohort and limited sampling depth.

This clonotype originated in a female BALB/c mouse given C57BL/6 T cells with graft-versus-host disease after an allogeneic hematopoietic cell transplant. Sequenced material: skin. The rearrangement links TRBV23 to TRBJ1-1. The covered CDR3 bases are TGCTCCAGCAGTCAACACACAGAAGTCTTC. Its translation: CSSSQHTEVF. The complete CDR3 reads CSSSQHTEVFF.